Presented here are 5 T cell receptor beta chains from one specimen sequenced in a study of PD-1 blockade in mismatch repair-deficient tumors (dated by TCRdb to the late 2010s). The library was made by the immunoSEQ multiplex PCR assay. In its TCRdb copy, this immuneACCESS table keeps in-frame sequences only and misses some clones. Where compared with another copy, unresolved V genes explain less than half of these, and the others have no known cause. This sample has around 100,000 clones in its table, and approximately 80% of those were observed once. Of the sample, 4.7% falls within the top ten clones. The sequencing here drew on peripheral blood, taken approximately 64 weeks after starting pembrolizumab. Source of these receptors: an adult with mismatch repair-deficient cancer.

The J gene is TRBJ1-2, the V gene TRBV5-1; 7 positions match TRBD1. Per the germline V gene, CDR1 is SGHRS and CDR2 is YFSETQ. V was clipped by 3 bases and J by 4 bases; unmatched bases: 6. CDR3 length: 14 amino acids. CDR3 region: CASSSGQRGYGYTF. DNA for the CDR3: TGCGCCAGCAGCTCGGGACAGCGCGGCTATGGCTACACCTTC.

CDR3: CASSPGTPGEKLFF. DNA for the CDR3: TGTGCCAGCAGCCCTGGGACTCCGGGGGAAAAACTGTTTTTT. This chain uses TRBV6-5 with TRBJ1-4, with D tentatively TRBD1 (5 bases). From germline, CDR1 is MNHEY and CDR2 SVGAGI. This CDR3 has 14 amino acids. The V end was cut by 6 bases, the J end by 8 bases, with 16 bases between.

V gene TRBV10-2 combines with J gene TRBJ2-5; weak D call: TRBD1 (6 bases). V was clipped by 10 bases and J by 6 bases, with 21 bases between them. Germline loops: CDR1 WSHSY, CDR2 SAAADI. This CDR3 contains 14 residues. For the CDR3, the DNA is TGCGCCACCGCCGAACAGGGAGATAGAAAGACCCAGTACTTC. Protein sequence: CATAEQGDRKTQYF.

The gene calls are TRBV5-1 and TRBJ2-2; D unclear. The CDR3 extends over 15 amino acids. V lost 1 base and J lost 0, with 7 bases in between. Looked up from germline, CDR1 is SGHRS and CDR2 is YFSETQ. DNA for the CDR3: TGCGCCAGCAGCTTGAGCCTAGCGAACACCGGGGAGCTGTTTTTT. It yields the protein CASSLSLANTGELFF.

This clone was observed once. V is TRBV11-2 and J is TRBJ2-2; D not resolved. This CDR3 contains 13 residues. The V end lost 1 base, the J end lost 6 bases, and 6 bases lay between the germline ends. Germline-derived CDR1 and CDR2 are SGHAT and FQNNGV. DNA of the CDR3: TGTGCCAGCAGCTTAGTCGTGGCCGGGGAGCTGTTTTTT. It translates to CASSLVVAGELFF.